These T cell receptor beta chains were read from a single sample in a study of beta chain features in type 1 diabetes. The data were produced by immunoSEQ multiplex PCR, yet TCRdb's version contains in-frame clones alone and is incomplete. The table includes around 250,000 clones, roughly an eighth detected once. The sequencing sample was made of naive CD4+ T cells from blood. These receptor sequences come from a young man with type 1 diabetes. The CDR3 runs from the conserved cysteine through the conserved F or W. A D gene is named only where the DNA matches it firmly. Expanded clones get a size class; other rows say once, few or many, or leave the size out.

NA	TRBV7-3	TRBJ2-1	TRBD2	TGTGCCAGCAGCTTATCCACTAGCGGGAACAATGAGCAGTTCTTC	CASSLSTSGNNEQFF
NA	TRBV4-2	TRBJ2-1	NA	TGTGCCAGCAGCCAAGATGGCCTAGCCCCGTTGATAGGCTCCTACAATGAGCAGTTCTTC	CASSQDGLAPLIGSYNEQFF
few	TRBV15	TRBJ2-1	NA	TGTGCCACCAGCAGAGGAACGGGGAGGTCCTACAATGAGCAGTTCTTC	CATSRGTGRSYNEQFF
NA	TRBV29-1	TRBJ2-3	TRBD2	TGCAGCGTTGTTGGGACTAGCGGGAGAAACACAGATACGCAGTATTTT	CSVVGTSGRNTDTQYF
NA	TRBV14	TRBJ2-1	NA	TGTGCCAGCAGCCAAAGACCCGGACTAATTGGATACAATGAGCAGTTCTTC	CASSQRPGLIGYNEQFF
few	TRBV11-2	TRBJ2-6	TRBD1	TGTGCCAGCAGCTCGCTAATAAACAGGGGGCAAGGGGCCAACGTCCTGACTTTC	CASSSLINRGQGANVLTF
few	TRBV4-3	TRBJ2-2	TRBD2	TGCGCCAGCAGTCGAAATAGCGGGAGGGCCGCCGGGGAGCTGTTTTTT	CASSRNSGRAAGELFF
NA	TRBV7-2	TRBJ2-5	TRBD2	TGTGCCAGCAGCTTAGAACTAGCGGGGACTCTCCCCCAAGAGACCCAGTACTTC	CASSLELAGTLPQETQYF
NA	TRBV4-3	TRBJ2-2	TRBD2	TGCGCCAGCAGCCAAGACGTTGCGCGGGGGGCGAACACCGGGGAGCTGTTTTTT	CASSQDVARGANTGELFF
NA	TRBV29-1	TRBJ2-7	TRBD1	TGCAGCGCCGGGGACAGGGACTACGAGCAGTACTTC	CSAGDRDYEQYF
NA	TRBV28	TRBJ2-7	TRBD2	TGTGCCAGCAGTCCCCCCCGGCTAGCGGGAGTAAGAGAGCAGTACTTC	CASSPPRLAGVREQYF
once	TRBV5-1	TRBJ1-1	NA	TGCGCCAGCAGCTTCCCGGCACCCGGGACTGAAGCTTTCTTT	CASSFPAPGTEAFF
few	TRBV28	TRBJ2-1	NA	TGTGCCAGCCTGGACAGTTCCTACAATGAGCAGTTCTTC	CASLDSSYNEQFF
NA	TRBV7-3	TRBJ2-1	NA	TGTGCCAGCAGCTCCCGGGACACAACCTACAATGAGCAGTTCTTC	CASSSRDTTYNEQFF
few	TRBV30	TRBJ1-5	NA	TGTGCCTGGAGTGTAAGGGGTGATCAGCCCCAGCATTTT	CAWSVRGDQPQHF
NA	TRBV11-2	TRBJ2-5	NA	TGTGCCAGCAGCTTATGGGGGGTTAGGCAAGAGACCCAGTACTTC	CASSLWGVRQETQYF
NA	TRBV2	TRBJ1-5	NA	TGTGCCAGCTCGAGGGTCTCCGGCGATCAGCCCCAGCATTTT	CASSRVSGDQPQHF
NA	TRBV7-3	TRBJ2-3	TRBD2	TGTGCCAGCAGCTTCGGAACTAGCGGGAGCACAGATACGCAGTATTTT	CASSFGTSGSTDTQYF
NA	TRBV19	TRBJ1-5	NA	TGTGCCAGTAGTATCGAGCCTAGCAATCAGCCCCAGCATTTT	CASSIEPSNQPQHF
NA	TRBV5-4	TRBJ2-7	TRBD1	TGTGCCAGCAGCCCGCCGGGACAGGGTTTCTACGAGCAGTACTTC	CASSPPGQGFYEQYF
NA	TRBV27	TRBJ1-4	NA	TGTGCCAGCAGTAGCGGCGAAAAACTGTTTTTT	CASSSGEKLFF
NA	TRBV7-9	TRBJ2-7	NA	TGTGCCAGCAGCTTAAATCCGAGCGAGCAGTACTTC	CASSLNPSEQYF
NA	TRBV2	TRBJ2-1	NA	TGTGCCAGCAGACTCCAGGGACTCCGATTTAACAATGAGCAGTTCTTC	CASRLQGLRFNNEQFF
few	TRBV7-2	TRBJ1-3	NA	TGTGCCAGCAGCGGCGGACAGCTAAACACCATATATTTT	CASSGGQLNTIYF
NA	TRBV28	TRBJ2-7	TRBD1	TGTGCCAGCAGGGCCGGACAGGCCACTACCTACGAGCAGTACTTC	CASRAGQATTYEQYF
NA	TRBV28	TRBJ2-6	TRBD1	TGTGCCAGCAGTACGACAGGGGTTGGGGCCAACGTCCTGACTTTC	CASSTTGVGANVLTF
NA	TRBV19	TRBJ1-5	TRBD1	TGTGCCAGTAGTGTGGACAGGGGCCCCCAGCCCCAGCATTTT	CASSVDRGPQPQHF
NA	TRBV7-9	TRBJ2-3	NA	TGTGCCAGCAGCTTCAGGACAAGCACAGATACGCAGTATTTT	CASSFRTSTDTQYF